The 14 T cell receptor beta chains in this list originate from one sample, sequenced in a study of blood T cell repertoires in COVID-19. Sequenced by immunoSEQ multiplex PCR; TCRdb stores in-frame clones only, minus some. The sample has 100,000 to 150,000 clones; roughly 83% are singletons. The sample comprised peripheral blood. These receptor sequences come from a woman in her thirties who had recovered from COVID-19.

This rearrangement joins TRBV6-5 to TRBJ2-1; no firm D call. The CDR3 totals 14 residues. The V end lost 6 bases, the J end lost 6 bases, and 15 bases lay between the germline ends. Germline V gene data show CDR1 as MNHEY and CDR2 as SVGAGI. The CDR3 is CASRIQDSSNEQFF. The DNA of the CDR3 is TGTGCCAGCAGGATACAAGACTCCAGCAATGAGCAGTTCTTC.

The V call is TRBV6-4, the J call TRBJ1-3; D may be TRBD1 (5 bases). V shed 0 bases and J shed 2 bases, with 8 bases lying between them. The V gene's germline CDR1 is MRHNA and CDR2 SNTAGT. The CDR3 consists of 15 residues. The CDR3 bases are TGTGCCAGCAGTGACTCAGAACAGGCTGGAAACACCATATATTTT. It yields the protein CASSDSEQAGNTIYF.

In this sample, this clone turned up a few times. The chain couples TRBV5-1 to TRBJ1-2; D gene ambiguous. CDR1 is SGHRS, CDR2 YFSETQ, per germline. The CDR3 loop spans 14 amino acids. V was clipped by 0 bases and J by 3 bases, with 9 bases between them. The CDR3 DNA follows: TGCGCCAGCAGCTTGGGTGGGGAGTACTATGGCTACACCTTC. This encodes CASSLGGEYYGYTF. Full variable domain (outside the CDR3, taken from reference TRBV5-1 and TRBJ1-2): KAGVTQTPRYLIKTRGQQVTLSCSPISGHRSVSWYQQTPGQGLQFLFEYFSETQRNKGNFPGRFSGRQFSNSRSEMNVSTLELGDSALYLCASSLGGEYYGYTFGSGTRLTVV.

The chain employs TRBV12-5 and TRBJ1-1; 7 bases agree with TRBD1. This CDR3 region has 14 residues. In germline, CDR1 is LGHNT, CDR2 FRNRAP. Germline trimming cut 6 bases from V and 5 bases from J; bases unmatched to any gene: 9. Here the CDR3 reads CASGLQGRRTEAFF. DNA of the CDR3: TGTGCTAGTGGCCTACAGGGGAGGAGGACTGAAGCTTTCTTT.

CDR3 residues: CASSLGWTGAKYEQYF. CDR3 coding DNA: TGCGCCAGCAGCTTGGGGTGGACAGGGGCTAAATACGAGCAGTACTTC. The chain uses TRBV5-1 and TRBJ2-7, with 9 bases that match TRBD1. Germline V gives CDR1 SGHRS, CDR2 YFSETQ. With 0 bases clipped from V and 4 bases from J, the junction kept 8 bases outside the gene matches. The CDR3 runs to 16 residues. The variable domain in full, completed from reference TRBV5-1 and TRBJ2-7, reads KAGVTQTPRYLIKTRGQQVTLSCSPISGHRSVSWYQQTPGQGLQFLFEYFSETQRNKGNFPGRFSGRQFSNSRSEMNVSTLELGDSALYLCASSLGWTGAKYEQYFGPGTRLTVT.

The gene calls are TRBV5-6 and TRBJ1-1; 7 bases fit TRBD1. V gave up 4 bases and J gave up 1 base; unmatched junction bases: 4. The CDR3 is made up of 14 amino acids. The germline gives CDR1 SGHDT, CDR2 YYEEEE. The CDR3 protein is CASSRDRANTEAFF. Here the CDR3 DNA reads TGTGCCAGCAGCCGCGACAGGGCGAACACTGAAGCTTTCTTT.

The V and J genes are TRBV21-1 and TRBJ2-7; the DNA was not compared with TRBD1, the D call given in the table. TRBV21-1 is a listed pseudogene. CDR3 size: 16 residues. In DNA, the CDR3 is TGTGCCAGCAGCAAAGAGGTTGGGACAAGTGGCTACGAGCAGTACTTC. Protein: CASSKEVGTSGYEQYF.

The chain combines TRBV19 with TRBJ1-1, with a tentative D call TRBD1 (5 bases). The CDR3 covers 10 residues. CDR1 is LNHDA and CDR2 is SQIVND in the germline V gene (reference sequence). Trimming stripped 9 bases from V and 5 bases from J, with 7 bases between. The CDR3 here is CASGGTEAFF. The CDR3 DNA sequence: TGTGCCAGCGGGGGGACTGAAGCTTTCTTT. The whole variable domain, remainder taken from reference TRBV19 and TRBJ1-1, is DGGITQSPKYLFRKEGQNVTLSCEQNLNHDAMYWYRQDPGQGLRLIYYSQIVNDFQKGDIAEGYSVSREKKESFPLTVTSAQKNPTAFYLCASGGTEAFFGQGTRLTVV.

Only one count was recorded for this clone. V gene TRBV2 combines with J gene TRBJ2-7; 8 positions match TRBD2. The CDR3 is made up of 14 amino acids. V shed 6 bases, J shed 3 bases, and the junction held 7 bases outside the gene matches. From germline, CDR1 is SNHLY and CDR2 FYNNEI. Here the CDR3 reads CASSLSGAGYEQYF. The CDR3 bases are TGTGCCAGCAGCCTTAGCGGGGCAGGCTACGAGCAGTACTTC.

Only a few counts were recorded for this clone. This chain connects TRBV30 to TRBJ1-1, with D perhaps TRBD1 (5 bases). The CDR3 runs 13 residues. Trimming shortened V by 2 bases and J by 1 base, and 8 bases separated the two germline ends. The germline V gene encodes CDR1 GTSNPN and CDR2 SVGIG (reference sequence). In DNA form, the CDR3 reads TGTGCCTGGAGTCGACAGTCGAACACTGAAGCTTTCTTT. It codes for CAWSRQSNTEAFF.

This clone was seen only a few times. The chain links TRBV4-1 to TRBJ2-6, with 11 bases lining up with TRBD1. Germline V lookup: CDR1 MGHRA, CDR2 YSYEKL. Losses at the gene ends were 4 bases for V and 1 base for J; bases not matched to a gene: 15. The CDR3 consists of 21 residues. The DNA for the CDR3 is TGCGCCAGCAGCCCAGGCCCTGCGGCCGGACAGGGGGCTTCTGGGGCCAACGTCCTGACTTTC. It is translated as CASSPGPAAGQGASGANVLTF.

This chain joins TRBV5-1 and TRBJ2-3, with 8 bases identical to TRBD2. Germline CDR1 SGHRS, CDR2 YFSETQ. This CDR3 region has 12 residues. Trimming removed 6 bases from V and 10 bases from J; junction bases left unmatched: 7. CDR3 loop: CASTPGGEAQYF. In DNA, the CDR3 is TGCGCCAGCACCCCCGGGGGGGAGGCGCAGTATTTT.

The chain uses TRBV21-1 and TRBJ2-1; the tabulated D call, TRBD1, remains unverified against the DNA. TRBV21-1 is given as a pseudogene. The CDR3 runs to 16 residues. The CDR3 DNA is TGTGCCAGAGCAAGGGGCCCGCCTGTAGTTTCCAATGAGCAGTTCTTC. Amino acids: CARARGPPVVSNEQFF.

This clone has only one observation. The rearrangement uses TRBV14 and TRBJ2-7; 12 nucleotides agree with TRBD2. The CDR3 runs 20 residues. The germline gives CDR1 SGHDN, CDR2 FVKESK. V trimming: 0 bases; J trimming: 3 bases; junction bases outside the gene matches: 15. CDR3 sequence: CASSQEAPSPLAGGHYEQYF. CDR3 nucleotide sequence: TGTGCCAGCAGCCAAGAGGCCCCGTCGCCCCTAGCGGGAGGGCACTACGAGCAGTACTTC.